These 24 T cell receptor beta chains came from one sample sequenced in a study of identical twins. Each CDR3 protein gets one entry after TCRdb re-called the 5' RACE reads with MiXCR. The repertoire has 150,000 or so distinct CDR3 sequences, around 3.5% of them found once; the top ten carry 7% to 10%. The sequenced material came from memory T cells sorted from blood. These TCRs come from a man aged 18 to 29 in good health.

This clonotype was observed many times. V and J are TRBV7-3 and TRBJ1-1; 9 bases line up with TRBD1. V lost 6 bases to trimming and J lost 5 bases; unmatched junction nucleotides: 13. Germline V gene sequence: CDR1 SGHTA, CDR2 FQGTGA. The CDR3 totals 16 residues. Here the CDR3 DNA reads TGTGCCAGCAGATCCTCCGGGACAGGGATTGGTACTGAAGCTTTCTTT. Its translation is CASRSSGTGIGTEAFF.

This clonotype was observed many times. The chain couples TRBV6-1 to TRBJ1-1; D is possibly TRBD1 (5 bases). The CDR3 contains 13 residues. Trimming removed 7 bases at V and 3 bases at J, with 12 bases between. CDR1 and CDR2 (germline): MNHNS, SASEGT. This CDR3 is CASIALGDTEAFF. CDR3 nucleotides: TGTGCCAGCATCGCCTTGGGGGACACTGAAGCTTTCTTT.

This clonotype was counted between two and nine times. This chain links TRBV6-1 with TRBJ2-1, with TRBD2 identical over 8 bases. The CDR3 covers 16 residues. Trimming at V came to 6 bases and at J to 0 bases, leaving 7 bases not matched to a gene. CDR1 is MNHNS, CDR2 SASEGT, per germline. The CDR3, as DNA: TGTGCCAGCAGGCCCGGCAGCGGGAGCTCCTACAATGAGCAGTTCTTC. Its translation is CASRPGSGSSYNEQFF.

This clonotype was counted ten times or more. V usage is TRBV7-8 and J usage is TRBJ1-2; maybe TRBD1 (6 bases). The CDR3 runs 15 residues. Germline CDR1 reads SGHVS; CDR2 reads FQNEAQ. Between the trimmed V and J ends, which lost 3 bases and 1 base, there was a span of 12 bases. CDR3: CASSFAGGLNYGYTF. The CDR3 bases are TGTGCCAGCAGCTTTGCGGGGGGCCTTAACTATGGCTACACCTTC.

This clonotype was recorded many times. Written as DNA, the CDR3 is TGTGCCATCAGTGAGACTGCCCTCTACGAGCAGTACTTC. Translation: CAISETALYEQYF. The chain employs TRBV10-3 and TRBJ2-7; D unresolved. This CDR3 comprises 13 residues. Deletions cut 2 bases from V and 3 bases from J, with 8 bases between. Germline V gene data show CDR1 as ENHRY and CDR2 as SYGVKD.

In this sample, this clonotype turned up many times. V gene TRBV5-1 combines with J gene TRBJ2-3, with 9 bases fitting TRBD2. V shed 4 bases and J 1 base; nucleotides not matched to a gene: 7. CDR3 length: 16 amino acids. Germline CDR1 SGHRS, CDR2 YFSETQ. Here the CDR3 DNA reads TGCGCCAGCAGCAGCATAGCGGGAGACGGCACAGATACGCAGTATTTT. Translating it yields CASSSIAGDGTDTQYF.

This clonotype was seen repeatedly, ten times or more. This sequence joins TRBV25-1 and TRBJ2-2; D call uncertain. The germline CDR1 and CDR2 sequences are MGHDK and SYGVNS. This CDR3 spans 13 amino acids. V lost 3 bases, J lost 8 bases, and 10 bases lay in between. The CDR3 bases are TGTGCCAGCAGTGACTCCCGAGGAGGGGAGCTGTTTTTT. Protein: CASSDSRGGELFF.

This clonotype has at least ten counts. The chain links TRBV20-1 to TRBJ2-6; 7 positions match TRBD1. The V and J ends lost 3 bases and 4 bases, in that order; junction bases with no gene match: 12. Germline CDR1 is DFQATT and CDR2 is SNEGSKA (reference sequence). There are 17 residues in the CDR3. For the CDR3, the DNA is TGCAGTGCTAGTGCGACAGGGAGTTCGGGAGGGGCCAACGTCCTGACTTTC. It is translated as CSASATGSSGGANVLTF.

At least ten counts were recorded for this clonotype. The V and J genes are TRBV15 and TRBJ1-2; possibly TRBD1 for D (5 bases). The germline gives CDR1 LNHNV, CDR2 YYDKDF (reference sequence). The CDR3 totals 14 residues. V lost 0 bases and J 5 bases, leaving 10 bases between the germline ends. DNA for the CDR3: TGTGCCACCAGCAGAGACCGGGGGAAGTATGGCTACACCTTC. Translated: CATSRDRGKYGYTF.

Comment on this clonotype: A much larger clone sits a single nucleotide away, making a read error possible. The rearrangement uses TRBV6-5 and TRBJ2-3; D uncertain. Germline CDR1 reads MNHEY; CDR2 reads SVGAGI. This CDR3 spans 11 amino acids. DNA for the CDR3: TGTACCAGCATAAGCACAGATACGCAGTATTTT. This gives the protein CTSISTDTQYF.

Ten or more counts support this clonotype. The chain is built from TRBV6-1 and TRBJ2-7, with 11 bases identical to TRBD2. Unmatched junction bases numbered 3, after V lost 6 bases and J lost 2 bases. This CDR3 is built from 14 residues. CDR1 is MNHNS, CDR2 SASEGT, per germline. The chain's CDR3 is CASRTSGATYEQYF. As DNA, the CDR3 is TGTGCCAGCAGGACTAGCGGGGCAACCTACGAGCAGTACTTC.

This clonotype was recorded many times. The chain links TRBV24-1 to TRBJ2-3; TRBD2 matches 7 bases. The CDR3 has 14 residues. V gave up 6 bases and J gave up 0 bases; unmatched junction bases: 2. Germline lookup yields CDR1 KGHDR and CDR2 SFDVKD. CDR3 bases: TGTGCCACCAGTCCAGCGGGAAGCACAGATACGCAGTATTTT. This gives the protein CATSPAGSTDTQYF.

This clonotype was recorded many times. The CDR3 DNA reads as TGTGCCAGCACCAACGGGGGTTTCAATTCACCCCTCCACTTT. This gives the protein CASTNGGFNSPLHF. V and J are TRBV2 and TRBJ1-6, with D maybe TRBD1 (5 bases). V was trimmed by 7 bases and J by 7 bases, leaving 14 bases between them. The CDR3 length is 14 residues. The germline gives CDR1 SNHLY, CDR2 FYNNEI.

This clonotype has at least ten counts. This chain joins TRBV16 and TRBJ1-5; tentatively, D is TRBD1 (6 bases). The V end was cut by 2 bases, the J end by 1 base, with 9 bases between. Germline CDR1 is KGHSY and CDR2 is FQNENV. The CDR3 sequence is 15 residues long. CDR3 protein: CASSQGQGSNQPQHF. The CDR3 bases are TGTGCCAGCAGCCAAGGGCAGGGGAGCAATCAGCCCCAGCATTTT. Variable domain in full (rest from reference TRBV16 and TRBJ1-5): GEEVAQTPKHLVRGEGQKAKLYCAPIKGHSYVFWYQQVLKNEFKFLISFQNENVFDETGMPKERFSAKCLPNSPCSLEIQATKLEDSAVYFCASSQGQGSNQPQHFGDGTRLSIL.

There are many counts of this clonotype. The chain recombines TRBV5-5 with TRBJ2-2; D possibly corresponds to TRBD2 (5 bases). This CDR3 is 14 amino acids long. Trimming cost V 0 bases and J 4 bases, with 7 bases left between them. Per the germline V gene, CDR1 is SGHKS and CDR2 is YYEKEE (reference sequence). In nucleotides, the CDR3 is TGTGCCAGCAGCTTGGGTACTAGCACCGGGGAGCTGTTTTTT. It specifies CASSLGTSTGELFF.

This clonotype has a count of ten or more. The J gene is TRBJ1-6, the V gene TRBV12-3 or TRBV12-4; tentatively, D is TRBD1 (5 bases). V lost 5 bases to trimming and J lost 7 bases, with 15 bases between them. This CDR3 is 15 amino acids long. The CDR3 nucleotides read TGTGCCAGCAGTAAGGGGTCAGGGAGGAATTCACCCCTCCACTTT. Its translation is CASSKGSGRNSPLHF.

This clonotype was detected ten times or more. This chain uses TRBV6-1 with TRBJ2-2; possibly TRBD1 for D (5 bases). The V gene's germline CDR1 is MNHNS and CDR2 SASEGT. The V and J ends lost 7 bases and 0 bases respectively, with 9 bases between them. The CDR3 covers 14 residues. Written as DNA, the CDR3 is TGTGCCAGCATTGCAGGGACGAACACCGGGGAGCTGTTTTTT. Its protein product is CASIAGTNTGELFF.

This clonotype came up a few times. V usage is TRBV20-1 and J usage is TRBJ2-7; 7 positions agree with TRBD1. V gave up 6 bases and J gave up 3 bases; unmatched junction bases: 8. The CDR3 consists of 13 residues. CDR1 is DFQATT and CDR2 is SNEGSKA in the germline V gene (reference sequence). The CDR3 DNA follows: TGCAGTGCACGAGGGGACAGTATCTACGAGCAGTACGTC. Protein: CSARGDSIYEQYV.

This clonotype came up many times. The genes are TRBV12-3 or TRBV12-4 and TRBJ2-5, with 7 bases aligning to TRBD2. The CDR3 has 16 residues. The ends lost 4 bases at V and 4 bases at J; junction bases unmatched: 12. In DNA form, the CDR3 reads TGTGCCAGCAGTTCTTCTAGCGGTTCAAGAGGAGAGACCCAGTACTTC. This encodes CASSSSSGSRGETQYF.

In this sample, this clonotype turned up many times. V usage is TRBV12-3 or TRBV12-4 and J usage is TRBJ2-5; D not resolved. This CDR3 has 14 residues. V was clipped by 6 bases and J by 4 bases, with 15 bases between them. The CDR3 is CASRKKALRETQYF. The DNA for the CDR3 is TGTGCCAGCAGAAAAAAGGCCCTACGAGAGACCCAGTACTTC.

Many counts were recorded for this clonotype. This chain links TRBV5-1 with TRBJ2-2; 9 bases are a match to TRBD1. The germline gives CDR1 SGHRS, CDR2 YFSETQ. The CDR3 covers 15 residues. Losses at the gene ends were 3 bases for V and 3 bases for J; bases not matched to a gene: 3. In DNA form, the CDR3 reads TGCGCCAGCAGCTCCCGGACAGGGGACACCGGGGAGCTGTTTTTT. It encodes CASSSRTGDTGELFF.

This clonotype has ten or more counts. The CDR3 bases are TGTGCCAGCCTCCCTAGCGGGACTTACAATGAGCAGTTCTTC. Its translation is CASLPSGTYNEQFF. The rearrangement uses TRBV27 and TRBJ2-1, with 9 bases that match TRBD2. Germline loops: CDR1 MNHEY, CDR2 SMNVEV (reference sequence). There are 14 residues in the CDR3. The V segment lost 8 bases and the J segment 4 bases; nucleotides outside the gene matches: 6.

This clonotype showed up many times. The rearrangement links TRBV7-7 to TRBJ2-2; D ambiguous. The CDR3 is 14 amino acids. The V gene lost 6 bases and the J gene lost 2 bases, with 10 bases spanning the gap. Germline V gene sequence: CDR1 SSHAT, CDR2 FNYEAQ (reference sequence). CDR3 amino acids: CASRPSRNTGELFF. The CDR3 bases are TGTGCCAGCAGACCTTCTAGAAACACCGGGGAGCTGTTTTTT.

This clonotype was picked up many times. V is TRBV18 and J is TRBJ1-1, with D unresolved. Trimming removed 2 bases from V and 5 bases from J, with 9 bases in between. The CDR3 extends over 13 amino acids. The germline gives CDR1 KGHSH, CDR2 LQKENI. In nucleotides, the CDR3 is TGTGCCAGCTCACCAAACCCCAATACTGAAGCTTTCTTT. This encodes CASSPNPNTEAFF.